This T cell receptor (beta chain) appears in the sequencing data of a study of shared T cell receptors in the human thymus. Germline-derived CDR1 and CDR2 are MDHEN and SYDVKM. J gave up 3 bases and V 6 bases, and 10 bases lay outside the gene matches. The CDR3 contains 16 residues. Assay: immunoSEQ multiplex PCR; the TCRdb copy retains only in-frame clones and omits some. The sample includes 500,000 to 850,000 clones, approximately 87% of them seen just once. The data also belong to a second study, concerning human thymus T cells. This second study says: Related research described strongly overlapping thymic repertoires in unrelated people.

The receptor was derived from a boy younger than two with a congenital heart defect. This rearrangement joins TRBV28 to TRBJ1-5; 8 bases match TRBD1. The sample was thymocytes. CDR3 in amino acids: CASRDTGGGINQPQHF. As DNA, the CDR3 is TGTGCCAGCAGGGACACAGGGGGTGGCATCAATCAGCCCCAGCATTTT.